This T cell receptor (beta chain) came from a study of neoadjuvant anti-PD-1 for oral cavity cancer. About the research overall: Before surgery, most patients got three to four biweekly 3 mg/kg nivolumab doses. Patients without progression got a fourth dose around day 43.

Some clones are missing from TCRdb's copy, which holds only in-frame ones; the method was immunoSEQ multiplex PCR. The sample gives around 17,000 clones, around 74% of which show up once; about 2.7% is in the top ten. Blood cells were analyzed directly, without culture or expansion. The clonotype originates from a person aged 35 to 85 with oral cavity squamous cell carcinoma. Sequenced here: PBMCs, sampled before nivolumab (anti-PD-1) treatment.

CDR3 in amino acids: CASSKSYNQPQHF. As DNA, the CDR3 is TGTGCCAGCAGTAAGAGTTACAATCAGCCCCAGCATTTT. This chain connects TRBV6-5 to TRBJ1-5; no clear D gene. Germline V CDR1 and CDR2: MNHEY, SVGAGI. The CDR3 has 13 residues. Trimming left V 5 bases short and J 3 bases short, with 8 bases between.